This entry lists 18 T cell receptor beta chains sequenced from one sample in a study of vaccination and CD4 T cells after COVID-19. Noted treatment: approximately nine-day PBMC culture with coronavirus spike peptide pools or control peptides (ViraFEST assay). Their antigens remain unidentified. An Oncomine TCR Beta short-read assay was used to sequence the DNA from cultured CD4+ T cells. TCRdb reprocessed the PCR reads via MiXCR and lists one record per CDR3 protein. The sample has around 15,000 distinct CDR3 sequences, about 75% seen once; the top ten hold around 9.9%. The sample was CD4+ T cells from blood, cultured in vitro, taken after SARS-CoV-2 vaccination. The receptors were gathered from a human donor who received a COVID-19 vaccine.

V is TRBV5-1 and J is TRBJ2-5; 11 positions agree with TRBD2. V lost 4 bases and J lost 5; bases outside the gene matches: 7. CDR3 size: 15 residues. The germline CDR1 and CDR2 sequences are SGHRS and YFSETQ. The CDR3 DNA follows: TGCGCCAGCAGCCCCGTAGCGGGGGGGCGGGAGACCCAGTACTTC. Its translation: CASSPVAGGRETQYF.

This CDR3 is CASRECAGKVCEQYF. The CDR3, as DNA: TGTGCCAGCCGAGAGTGTGCAGGGAAGGTTTGCGAGCAGTACTTC. V is TRBV2 and J is TRBJ2-7; a weak D match, TRBD1 (5 bases). This CDR3 spans 15 amino acids. The germline gives CDR1 SNHLY, CDR2 FYNNEI. The germline V and J ends were trimmed by 8 bases and 6 bases, with 23 bases remaining between them.

CDR3 sequence (DNA): TGTGCCAGCAGTCCCTTAAACCGGGACAGGGGTTTGAATACGCAGTATTTT. Its translation is CASSPLNRDRGLNTQYF. V gene TRBV27 combines with J gene TRBJ2-3; 10 positions agree with TRBD1. Germline V CDR1 and CDR2: MNHEY, SMNVEV (reference sequence). The trim removed 5 bases at V and 7 bases at J, leaving 15 bases unmatched. The length of the CDR3 is 17 residues.

The table lists this clonotype with a count of one. The rearrangement joins TRBV10-2 to TRBJ2-1; 8 bases map to TRBD2. Germline V CDR1 and CDR2: WSHSY, SAAADI. J gave up 9 bases and V 7 bases, and 8 bases lay outside the gene matches. The CDR3 is 13 amino acids. In DNA form, the CDR3 reads TGCGCCAGCACGGCCGGGAGGGCCGGTGAGCAGTTCTTC. Protein product: CASTAGRAGEQFF.

The chain joins TRBV7-9 to TRBJ2-2; tentative D call: TRBD2 (5 bases). CDR1 is SEHNR and CDR2 is FQNEAQ in the germline V gene (reference sequence). There are 13 residues in the CDR3. With 8 bases removed from V and 1 base from J, the gap between germline ends came to 8 bases. This CDR3 reads CASPGMNTGELFF. In nucleotides, the CDR3 is TGTGCCAGCCCCGGGATGAACACCGGGGAGCTGTTTTTT.

The V and J genes are TRBV3-1 and TRBJ1-1; unclear D gene. Trimming left V 4 bases short and J 3 bases short, with 15 bases between. This CDR3 comprises 15 residues. CDR1 LGHDT and CDR2 YNNKEL come from the germline V gene (reference sequence). This chain's CDR3 is CASSRFDRQDTEAFF. In nucleotides, the CDR3 is TGTGCCAGCAGCCGATTCGACCGGCAAGACACTGAAGCTTTCTTT.

This clonotype was detected once. J is TRBJ1-2 and V is TRBV30; D gene ambiguous. The CDR3 length is 16 residues. Germline loops: CDR1 GTSNPN, CDR2 SVGIG (reference sequence). V lost 3 bases, J lost 0 bases, and 17 bases lay in between. The CDR3 nucleotides read TGTGCCTGGAGGCTGCCAGGAGGCCTAGCTAACTATGGCTACACCTTC. Residues: CAWRLPGGLANYGYTF.

V and J are TRBV20-1 and TRBJ2-2; possibly TRBD1 for D (7 bases). The CDR3 runs to 13 residues. Trimming cost V 3 bases and J 3 bases, with 8 bases left between them. Germline V gene sequence: CDR1 DFQATT, CDR2 SNEGSKA (reference sequence). The chain's CDR3 is CSASRGDTGELFF. Here the CDR3 DNA reads TGCAGTGCTAGCAGGGGGGACACCGGGGAGCTGTTTTTT.

A note on this clonotype: The junction shows a germline mismatch at one end, possibly a read error. J is TRBJ2-2 and V is TRBV20-1, with D possibly being TRBD1 or TRBD2 (7 bases each). The CDR3 is 13 amino acids. The germline gives CDR1 DFQATT, CDR2 SNEGSKA (reference sequence). The CDR3 nucleotides read TGCAGTGCCGACAGGGAGGGGACCGGGGAGCCGTTTTTT. Protein sequence: CSADREGTGEPFF.

The gene calls are TRBV14 and TRBJ1-6; D gene ambiguous. Per the germline V gene, CDR1 is SGHDN and CDR2 is FVKESK. Trimming removed 0 bases at V and 7 bases at J, with 7 bases between. CDR3 length equals 14 residues. The CDR3 spells CASSQELANSPLHF. CDR3 sequence (DNA): TGTGCCAGCAGCCAAGAGTTGGCGAATTCACCCCTCCACTTT.

This chain joins TRBV3-1 and TRBJ1-5; maybe TRBD1 (6 bases). V lost 1 base to trimming and J lost 2 bases, with 15 bases between them. The CDR3 sequence is 17 residues long. Germline V gene lookup returns CDR1 LGHDT and CDR2 YNNKEL (reference sequence). The CDR3: CASSQVPLGAGNQPQHF. DNA for the CDR3: TGTGCCAGCAGCCAAGTCCCTCTGGGGGCAGGCAATCAGCCCCAGCATTTT.

With respect to this clonotype: A much larger clone sits a single nucleotide away, making a read error possible. The rearrangement links TRBV29-1 to TRBJ2-1; 9 nucleotides match TRBD1. Trimming at V came to 7 bases and at J to 7 bases, leaving 5 bases not matched to a gene. CDR3 length: 12 residues. CDR1 SQVTM and CDR2 ANQGSEA come from the germline V gene. In nucleotides, the CDR3 is TGCAGCGCCAGGGGGACAGGGAATGAGCAGTTCTTC. Translation: CSARGTGNEQFF.

The rearrangement joins TRBV2 to TRBJ1-1; 7 bases line up with TRBD1. Germline CDR1 is SNHLY and CDR2 is FYNNEI. The CDR3 loop spans 14 amino acids. The V and J ends lost 4 bases and 3 bases, in that order; junction bases with no gene match: 5. The CDR3 DNA reads TGTGCCAGCAGTGCGGACAGGTCGTACACTGAAGCTTTCTTT. As protein: CASSADRSYTEAFF.

This clonotype was counted a few times. The CDR3 bases are TGCGCCAGCAGTCAGGGTCCAGGATCACCCCTCCACTTT. It yields the protein CASSQGPGSPLHF. The V gene is TRBV10-1, the J gene TRBJ1-6; the D gene is possibly TRBD1 (5 bases). The V gene's germline CDR1 is WNHNN and CDR2 SYGVQD (reference sequence). The ends were cut back, 5 bases at V and 10 bases at J, with 12 bases in the middle. The CDR3 loop spans 13 amino acids.

V gene TRBV20-1 combines with J gene TRBJ2-7; no definite D call. Trimming took off 3 bases at V and 4 bases at J, with 16 bases between the two ends. The CDR3 has 14 amino acids. The V gene's germline CDR1 is DFQATT and CDR2 SNEGSKA (reference sequence). CDR3 sequence: CSASDQRMGYEQYF. The CDR3 DNA follows: TGCAGTGCTAGTGACCAAAGAATGGGGTACGAGCAGTACTTC.

DNA for the CDR3: TGTGCCAGTAGTATAGATCAGGCGCTCTATGGCTACACCTTC. It is translated as CASSIDQALYGYTF. V usage is TRBV19 and J usage is TRBJ1-2; no clear D gene. The CDR3 spans 14 residues. The V end was cut by 0 bases, the J end by 4 bases, with 9 bases between. Germline V lookup: CDR1 LNHDA, CDR2 SQIVND (reference sequence).

The V gene is TRBV24-1, the J gene TRBJ2-1, with 8 bases matching TRBD2. The CDR3 consists of 16 residues. After removal of 0 bases from V and 4 bases from J, the junction contained 4 bases not matched to a gene. Germline CDR1 reads KGHDR; CDR2 reads SFDVKD. The CDR3 nucleotides are TGTGCCACCAGTGATTTGCGGGGGGGCCTGTACAATGAGCAGTTCTTC. It specifies CATSDLRGGLYNEQFF.

CDR3 in amino acids: CASSPRVGSYEQYF. Written as DNA, the CDR3 is TGTGCCAGCAGCCCTAGGGTGGGCTCCTACGAGCAGTACTTC. The chain couples TRBV7-2 to TRBJ2-7; no clear D gene. The CDR3 length is 14 residues. Per the germline V gene, CDR1 is SGHTA and CDR2 is FQGNSA. Trimming removed 5 bases from V and 0 bases from J, with 11 bases in between.